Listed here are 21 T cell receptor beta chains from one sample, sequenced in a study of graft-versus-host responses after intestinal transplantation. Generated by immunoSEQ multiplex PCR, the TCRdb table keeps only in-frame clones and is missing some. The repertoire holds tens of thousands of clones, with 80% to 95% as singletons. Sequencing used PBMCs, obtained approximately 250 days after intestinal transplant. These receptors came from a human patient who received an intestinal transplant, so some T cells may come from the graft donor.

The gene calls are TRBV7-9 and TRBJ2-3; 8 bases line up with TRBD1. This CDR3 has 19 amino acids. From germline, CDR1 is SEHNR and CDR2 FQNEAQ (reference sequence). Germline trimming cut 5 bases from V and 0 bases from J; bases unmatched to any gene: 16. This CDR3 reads CASSPTPPGTGSSTDTQYF. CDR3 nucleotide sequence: TGTGCCAGCAGCCCCACCCCCCCGGGGACAGGCAGTAGCACAGATACGCAGTATTTT.

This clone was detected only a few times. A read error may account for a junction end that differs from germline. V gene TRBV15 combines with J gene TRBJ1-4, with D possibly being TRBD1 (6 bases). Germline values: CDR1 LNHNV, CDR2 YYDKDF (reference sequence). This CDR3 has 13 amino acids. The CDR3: CATSSLLDRFMIF. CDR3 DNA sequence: TGTGCCACCAGCAGTCTTCTCGACAGGTTTATGATTTTT.

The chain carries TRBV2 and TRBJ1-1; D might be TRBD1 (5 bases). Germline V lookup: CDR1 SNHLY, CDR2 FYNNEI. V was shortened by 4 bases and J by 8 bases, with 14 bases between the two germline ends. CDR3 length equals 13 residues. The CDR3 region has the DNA TGTGCCAGCAGTGGGGGAACGGGGACGGAAGCTTTCTTT. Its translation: CASSGGTGTEAFF.

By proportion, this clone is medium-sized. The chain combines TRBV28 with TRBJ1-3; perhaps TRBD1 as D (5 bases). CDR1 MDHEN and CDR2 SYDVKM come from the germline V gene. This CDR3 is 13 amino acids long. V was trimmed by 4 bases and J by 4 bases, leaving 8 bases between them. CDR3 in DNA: TGTGCCAGCAGTTCCAACAGGGGAAACACCATATATTTT. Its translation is CASSSNRGNTIYF.

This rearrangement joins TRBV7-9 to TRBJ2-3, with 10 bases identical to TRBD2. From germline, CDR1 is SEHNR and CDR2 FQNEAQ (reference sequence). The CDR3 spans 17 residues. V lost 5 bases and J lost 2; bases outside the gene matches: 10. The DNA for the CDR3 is TGTGCCAGCAGCCCCATAGGACTAGCGGAGGACACAGATACGCAGTATTTT. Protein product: CASSPIGLAEDTDTQYF. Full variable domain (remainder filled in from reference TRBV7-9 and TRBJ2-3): DTGVSQNPRHKITKRGQNVTFRCDPISEHNRLYWYRQTLGQGPEFLTYFQNEAQLEKSRLLSDRFSAERPKGSFSTLEIQRTEQGDSAMYLCASSPIGLAEDTDTQYFGPGTRLTVL.

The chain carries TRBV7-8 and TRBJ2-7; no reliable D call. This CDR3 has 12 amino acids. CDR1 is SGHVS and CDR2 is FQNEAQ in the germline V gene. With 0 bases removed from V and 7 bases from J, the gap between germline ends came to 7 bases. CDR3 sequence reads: CASSLAPTEQYF. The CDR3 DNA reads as TGTGCCAGCAGCTTAGCGCCGACTGAGCAGTACTTC.

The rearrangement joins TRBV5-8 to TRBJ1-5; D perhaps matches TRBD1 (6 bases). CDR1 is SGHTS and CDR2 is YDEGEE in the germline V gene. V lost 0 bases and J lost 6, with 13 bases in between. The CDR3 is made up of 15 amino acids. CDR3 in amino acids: CASSLDGRGIQPQHF. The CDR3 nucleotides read TGTGCCAGCAGCTTGGATGGCAGGGGAATTCAGCCCCAGCATTTT.

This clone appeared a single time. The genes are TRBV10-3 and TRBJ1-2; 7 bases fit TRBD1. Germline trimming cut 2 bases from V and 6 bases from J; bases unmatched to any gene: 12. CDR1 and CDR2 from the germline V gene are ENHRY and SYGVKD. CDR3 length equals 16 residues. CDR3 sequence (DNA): TGTGCCATCAGTGAGCCGCCTTTGCAGGGGGTGAATGGCTACACCTTC. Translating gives CAISEPPLQGVNGYTF.

The CDR3 loop is CASSRDPGETQYF. The CDR3 DNA sequence: TGTGCCAGCAGCCGGGACCCAGGAGAGACCCAGTACTTC. This chain links TRBV6-1 with TRBJ2-5; either TRBD1 or TRBD2 may supply D (5 bases each). The CDR3 contains 13 residues. From germline, CDR1 is MNHNS and CDR2 SASEGT. The germline V and J ends were trimmed by 6 bases and 4 bases, with 12 bases remaining between them.

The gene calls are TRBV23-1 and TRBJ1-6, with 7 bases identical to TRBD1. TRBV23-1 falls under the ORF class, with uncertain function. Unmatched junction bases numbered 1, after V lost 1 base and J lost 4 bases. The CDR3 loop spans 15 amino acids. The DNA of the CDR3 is TGCGCCAGCAGTCAATGGGGACAGTATAATTCACCCCTCCACTTT. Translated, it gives CASSQWGQYNSPLHF.

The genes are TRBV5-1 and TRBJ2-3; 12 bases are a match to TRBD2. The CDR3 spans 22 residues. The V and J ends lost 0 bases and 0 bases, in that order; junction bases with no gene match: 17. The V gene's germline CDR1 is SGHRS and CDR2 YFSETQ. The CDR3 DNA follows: TGCGCCAGCAGCTTGGGATCGGAAACCTGGACTAGCGGGACCCCTAGCACAGATACGCAGTATTTT. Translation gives CASSLGSETWTSGTPSTDTQYF. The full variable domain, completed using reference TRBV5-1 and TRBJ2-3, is KAGVTQTPRYLIKTRGQQVTLSCSPISGHRSVSWYQQTPGQGLQFLFEYFSETQRNKGNFPGRFSGRQFSNSRSEMNVSTLELGDSALYLCASSLGSETWTSGTPSTDTQYFGPGTRLTVL.

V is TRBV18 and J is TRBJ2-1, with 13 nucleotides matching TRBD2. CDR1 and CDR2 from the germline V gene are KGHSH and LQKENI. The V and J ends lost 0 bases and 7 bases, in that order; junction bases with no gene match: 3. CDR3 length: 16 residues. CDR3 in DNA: TGTGCCAGCTCACCACCTGGACTAGCGGGAGTGAATGAGCAGTTCTTC. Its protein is CASSPPGLAGVNEQFF.

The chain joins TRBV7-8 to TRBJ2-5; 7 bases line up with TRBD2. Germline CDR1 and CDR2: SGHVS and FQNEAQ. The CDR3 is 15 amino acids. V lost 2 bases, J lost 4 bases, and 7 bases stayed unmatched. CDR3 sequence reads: CASSLWGEGLETQYF. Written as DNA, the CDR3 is TGTGCCAGCAGCTTATGGGGGGAGGGCCTAGAGACCCAGTACTTC.

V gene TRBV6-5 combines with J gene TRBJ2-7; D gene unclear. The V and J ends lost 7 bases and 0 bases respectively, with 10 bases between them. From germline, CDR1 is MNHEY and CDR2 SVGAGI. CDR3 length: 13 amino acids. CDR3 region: CASISPSSYEQYF. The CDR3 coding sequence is TGTGCCAGCATCAGTCCTAGCTCCTACGAGCAGTACTTC.

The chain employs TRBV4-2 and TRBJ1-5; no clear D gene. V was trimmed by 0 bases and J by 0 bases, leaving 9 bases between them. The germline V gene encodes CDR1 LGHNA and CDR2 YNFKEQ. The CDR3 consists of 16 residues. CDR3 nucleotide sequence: TGTGCCAGCAGCCAAGACCTGACGGATAGCAATCAGCCCCAGCATTTT. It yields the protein CASSQDLTDSNQPQHF.

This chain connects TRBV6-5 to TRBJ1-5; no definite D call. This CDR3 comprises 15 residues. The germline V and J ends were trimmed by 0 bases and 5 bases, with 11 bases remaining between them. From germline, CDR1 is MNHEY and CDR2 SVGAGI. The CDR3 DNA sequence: TGTGCCAGCAGTTACTCCCCGACCTCGGATCAGCCCCAGCATTTT. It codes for CASSYSPTSDQPQHF.

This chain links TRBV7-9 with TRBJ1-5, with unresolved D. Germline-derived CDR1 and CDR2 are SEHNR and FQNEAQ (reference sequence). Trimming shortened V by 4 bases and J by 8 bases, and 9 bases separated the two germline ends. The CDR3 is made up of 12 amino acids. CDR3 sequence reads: CASSSSDKPQHF. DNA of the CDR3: TGTGCCAGCAGCTCATCGGATAAGCCCCAGCATTTT.

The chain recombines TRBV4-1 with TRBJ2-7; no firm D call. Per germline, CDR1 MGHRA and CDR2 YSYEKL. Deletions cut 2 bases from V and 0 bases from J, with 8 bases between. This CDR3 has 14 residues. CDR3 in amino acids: CASSQQSSSYEQYF. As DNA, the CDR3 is TGCGCCAGCAGCCAACAGAGCAGCTCCTACGAGCAGTACTTC.

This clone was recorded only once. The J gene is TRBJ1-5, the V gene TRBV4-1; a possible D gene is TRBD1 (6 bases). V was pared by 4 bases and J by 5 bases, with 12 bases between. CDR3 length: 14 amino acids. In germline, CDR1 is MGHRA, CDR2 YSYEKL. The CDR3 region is CASSPGGSYQPQHF. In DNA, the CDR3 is TGCGCCAGCAGCCCCGGGGGCAGTTATCAGCCCCAGCATTTT.

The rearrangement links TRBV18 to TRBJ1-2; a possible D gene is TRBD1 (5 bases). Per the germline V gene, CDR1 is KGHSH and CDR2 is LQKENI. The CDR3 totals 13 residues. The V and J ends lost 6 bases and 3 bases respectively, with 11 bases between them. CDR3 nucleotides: TGTGCCAGCTCTCGCAGGGCGGACTATGGCTACACCTTC. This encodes CASSRRADYGYTF.

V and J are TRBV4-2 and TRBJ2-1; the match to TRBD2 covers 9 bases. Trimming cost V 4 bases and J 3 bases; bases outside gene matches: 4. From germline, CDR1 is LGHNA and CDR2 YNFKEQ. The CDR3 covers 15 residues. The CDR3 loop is CASSRMTSGYNEQFF. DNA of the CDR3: TGTGCCAGCAGCCGTATGACTAGCGGCTACAATGAGCAGTTCTTC.